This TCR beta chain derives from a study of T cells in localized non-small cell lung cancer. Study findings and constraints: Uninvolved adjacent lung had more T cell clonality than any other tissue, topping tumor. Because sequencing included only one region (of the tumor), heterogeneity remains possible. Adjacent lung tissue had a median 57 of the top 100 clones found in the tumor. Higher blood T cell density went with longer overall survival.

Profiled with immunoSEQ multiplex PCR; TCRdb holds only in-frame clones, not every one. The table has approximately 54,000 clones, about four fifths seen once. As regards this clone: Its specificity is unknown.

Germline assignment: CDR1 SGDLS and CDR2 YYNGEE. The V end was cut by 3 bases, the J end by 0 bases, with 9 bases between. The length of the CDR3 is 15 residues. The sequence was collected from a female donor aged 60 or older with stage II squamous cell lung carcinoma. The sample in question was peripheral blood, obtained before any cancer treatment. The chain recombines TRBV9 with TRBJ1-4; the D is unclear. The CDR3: CASSATVATNEKLFF. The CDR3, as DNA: TGTGCCAGCAGCGCGACGGTTGCAACTAATGAAAAACTGTTTTTT.